The 4 T cell receptor beta chains below all came from one sample that was sequenced in a study of regulatory T cells in long-lasting Graves disease. Indicated time point: newly diagnosed GD, antithyroid drugs for less than 3 months. PBMC-derived RNA was used for the TCR library. HTBI primers from iRepertoire and Arm-PCR of CDR3 regions yielded the TCR beta libraries. TCRdb used MiXCR to reprocess the multiplex PCR reads, holding one entry per CDR3 protein. The table lists some 240,000 distinct CDR3 sequences, roughly 19% of them singletons. These data were likewise used in another study, on T cells in Graves' hyperthyroidism and ophthalmopathy.

Specimen: peripheral blood mononuclear cells (PBMCs), collected at new diagnosis, from a patient treated with antithyroid drugs. The source of these receptors is a woman aged 30 to 39 with Graves disease.

This clonotype has a single count. The CDR3 region has the DNA TGTGCCAGCAGCCCACGGGACTCGAGAAACACCGGGGAGCTGTTTTTT. Translation gives CASSPRDSRNTGELFF. The chain employs TRBV7-3 and TRBJ2-2; possibly TRBD2 for D (6 bases). The length of the CDR3 is 16 residues. V gave up 5 bases and J gave up 2 bases, with 15 bases separating them. Germline V lookup: CDR1 SGHTA, CDR2 FQGTGA.

This clonotype was seen ten or more times. The chain joins TRBV27 to TRBJ2-5; D not certain. The V end lost 5 bases, the J end lost 1 base, and 14 bases lay between the germline ends. CDR3 length equals 15 residues. Germline assignment: CDR1 MNHEY and CDR2 SMNVEV (reference sequence). CDR3 in DNA: TGTGCCAGCAGTCCCTACAAAGTTATCCAAGAGACCCAGTACTTC. Translated: CASSPYKVIQETQYF.

This chain joins TRBV3-1 and TRBJ2-3, with 10 bases that match TRBD1. The germline gives CDR1 LGHDT, CDR2 YNNKEL (reference sequence). The CDR3 sequence is 17 residues long. V lost 1 base and J lost 2; bases outside the gene matches: 6. Written as DNA, the CDR3 is TGTGCCAGCAGCCAAGTTTGGGGACAGGGGAACACAGATACGCAGTATTTT. It is translated as CASSQVWGQGNTDTQYF.

This clonotype was picked up many times. V usage is TRBV19 and J usage is TRBJ1-5; D gene unclear. With 6 bases removed from V and 3 bases from J, the gap between germline ends came to 9 bases. Germline V gene data show CDR1 as LNHDA and CDR2 as SQIVND (reference sequence). This CDR3 is built from 13 residues. CDR3 sequence reads: CASRPPYNQPQHF. CDR3 DNA sequence: TGTGCCAGTAGGCCCCCGTACAATCAGCCCCAGCATTTT.